This entry features one T cell receptor beta chain sequence. Its antigen target is currently unknown. Within one base of it there is no much larger clone, and no base qualities were kept. The protocol used for the library was the immunoSEQ multiplex PCR assay. The source is immuneACCESS, and TCRdb retained only in-frame sequences with V and J called. Part of the clones is not carried over; for the studies checked, unresolved V genes explain less than half of this, and the remainder is unexplained. In all, the sample holds about 160,000 clones, and roughly nine tenths of those were seen once. The leading ten clones occupy less than 0.75% of the sample. The junction carries 3 bases between V and J, which are trimmed by 5 bases and 0 bases respectively. The CDR3, from cysteine to phenylalanine, totals 12 residues. Here the CDR3 DNA is all that survives: 36 bases in frame from base 1. Taken from the germline V gene, the CDR1 and CDR2 loops are MNHEY and SVGEGT.

This specimen belongs to a study of control samples from healthy donors and cancer patients (dated by TCRdb to about 2020). The chain joins TRBV6-2 or TRBV6-3 to TRBJ2-3, with the D gene not confidently named. Input material: blood. The TCR comes from a woman in her 30s in good health. The CDR3 reads as follows: CASSGSTDTQYF. The nucleotide sequence is TGTGCCAGCAGTGGGAGCACAGATACGCAGTATTTT.